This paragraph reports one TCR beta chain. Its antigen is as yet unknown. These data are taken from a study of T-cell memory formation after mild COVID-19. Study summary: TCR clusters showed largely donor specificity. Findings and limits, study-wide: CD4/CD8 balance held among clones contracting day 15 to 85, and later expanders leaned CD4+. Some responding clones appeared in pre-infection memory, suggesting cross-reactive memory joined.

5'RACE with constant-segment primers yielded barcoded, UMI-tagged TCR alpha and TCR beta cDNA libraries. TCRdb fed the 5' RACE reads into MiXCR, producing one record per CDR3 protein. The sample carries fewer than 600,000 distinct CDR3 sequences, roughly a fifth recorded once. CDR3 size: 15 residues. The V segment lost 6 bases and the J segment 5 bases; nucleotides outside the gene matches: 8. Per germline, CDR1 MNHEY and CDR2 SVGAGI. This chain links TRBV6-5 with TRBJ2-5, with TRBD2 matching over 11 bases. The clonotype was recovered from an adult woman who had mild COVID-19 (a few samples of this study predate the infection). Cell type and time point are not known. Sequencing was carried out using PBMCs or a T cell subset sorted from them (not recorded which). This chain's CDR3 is CASSRSGGAGETQYF. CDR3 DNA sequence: TGTGCCAGCAGCCGTAGCGGGGGGGCGGGTGAGACCCAGTACTTC.